What follows is one TCR beta chain and its context. There is no known antigen for this receptor. No much larger clone exists at a distance of one base, and base qualities are not known. This entry belongs to a study of CD8+CD57+ T cells in acquired aplastic anemia (dated by TCRdb to between 2017 and 2018). Context from the whole study: Extracted DNA from sorted CD4+ and CD8+ cells averaged approximately 3 ug, ranging from roughly 0.17 to 27.4 ug. Mean read counts for healthy donor samples were 10 million to 10.8 million for CD4+ cells and 11.0 million for CD8+ cells.

The study deep-sequenced TCR repertoires of sorted CD4+ and CD8+ blood T cells from severe aplastic anemia patients and healthy subjects. Ficoll-Paque density gradient centrifugation was used to isolate peripheral blood mononuclear cells. CD4+ and CD8+ T cells were sorted by FACS or magnetic beads before DNA extraction. What the authors observed across the whole study: No significant difference in CD8+ Simpson's diversity was found between patients and healthy controls (P=0.060). Fewer than 35 CD8+ CDR3 sequences were found to be shared between patients and controls, but these sequences appeared to be highly expressed in patients and within the immunodominant clones of the patients.

TCR beta VDJ combination and CDR3 sequence profiling used genomic DNA as the template. TCR repertoire sequencing was run on an Illumina HiSeq 2000. In the original analysis: TRBV/TRBJ rearrangement plots, CDR3 size and DJ length profiles, and Simpson's diversity index were used to evaluate the repertoires. The most abundant DNA sequence in the deep sequencing data was defined as the immunodominant clone. CDR3 amino acid sequences were screened for sharing across subjects and compared with published repertoires and the VDJdb database. TCRdb trimmed the raw reads at Q25, called clones with MiXCR and kept productive beta chains. Identical CDR3 protein sequences are pooled into one entry, listed with their most common genes and DNA. TCRdb's processing, not the study's, gives the V and J calls here. In this sample the table shows over 100,000 distinct CDR3 sequences, around two fifths of which occur a single time. The ten largest clones add up to less than 8.5% of the sample.

Measured from the cysteine to the phenylalanine, the CDR3 is 15 residues long. This entry keeps only the CDR3 DNA: 45 bases, framed from base 1. CDR1 DFQATT and CDR2 SNEGSKA were looked up in the germline V gene (reference sequence). Cut back by 4 bases and 4 bases, the V and J ends lie 19 bases apart. This clonotype was obtained from a human donor in good health, serving as a control. Recombination linked TRBV20-1 to TRBJ1-2; the D gene is possibly TRBD1, with 5 bases matching. Sequenced sample: sorted CD4+, CD8+, or CD8+CD57+ T cells (not recorded which) from PBMCs. The CDR3 reads as follows: CSANPGLGAPYGYTF. The nucleotides are TGCAGTGCTAACCCGGGACTAGGAGCCCCCTATGGCTACACCTTC.